This note documents a single T cell receptor beta chain sequence. Its antigen is still unknown. Nonspecific anti-CD3/anti-CD28 bead stimulation represents the broad CD4+ T cell repertoire. Sorting selected CD4+ T cells upregulating both CD40 ligand and CD69. PBMCs were depleted of CD8+ T cells before stimulation. The libraries were made with immunoSEQ version 4 in survey mode. Assay used: immunoSEQ multiplex PCR; TCRdb lists only in-frame clones, some missing. The profile shows over 35,000 clones, approximately 93% of them singletons. This sample is part of a study of persistence of HIV-infected CD4 T cells. Study-level points and caveats: Bulk TCR data could not be restricted to HIV-1-infected CMV-responding cells. Proviral oligoclonality tracked with TCR oligoclonality within the same sorted cells.

In germline, CDR1 is LGHNT, CDR2 FRNRAP. The CDR3 length is 16 residues. V dropped 1 base and J dropped 2 bases, with 15 bases sitting between them. The chain combines TRBV12-5 with TRBJ2-7, with D tentatively TRBD2 (6 bases). The sequencing here drew on CD4+ T cells sorted from PBMCs after approximately 19-hour stimulation, taken from a patient who received antiretroviral therapy. The receptor was isolated from an adult man with HIV who was CMV-seropositive. The CDR3 loop is CASGLAFFRGTYEQYF. CDR3 sequence (DNA): TGTGCTAGTGGTTTGGCTTTTTTCCGGGGGACCTACGAGCAGTACTTC.